These 12 T cell receptor beta chains were sequenced from one sample in a study of shared clonotypes between healthy human individuals. Using immunoSEQ multiplex PCR, the repertoire was profiled, and TCRdb retains in-frame clones only, with some absent. The sample has about 2 million clones; roughly 95% are singletons. Sequencing was performed on naive CD4+ T cells sorted from blood. Subset here: CD45RA+ positively selected. The source is a man aged 18 to 29 in good health.

CDR3 in DNA: TGTGCCAGCAGCCCATCGGGGGCTAGAGGAACTGAAGCTTTCTTT. Translating it yields CASSPSGARGTEAFF. The V call is TRBV11-2, the J call TRBJ1-1, with D perhaps matching TRBD1 (6 bases). Germline V CDR1 and CDR2: SGHAT, FQNNGV. With 5 bases removed from V and 5 bases from J, the gap between germline ends came to 18 bases. There are 15 residues in the CDR3.

This rearrangement joins TRBV2 to TRBJ1-4; 9 bases are a match to TRBD1. V shed 6 bases and J 1 base; nucleotides not matched to a gene: 3. The CDR3 loop spans 15 amino acids. From germline, CDR1 is SNHLY and CDR2 FYNNEI. CDR3: CASRKDRGTNEKLFF. For the CDR3, the DNA is TGTGCCAGCAGGAAGGACAGGGGAACTAATGAAAAACTGTTTTTT.

The V and J genes are TRBV6-1 and TRBJ2-7; D assignment may be TRBD1 or TRBD2 (6 bases each). CDR1 is MNHNS, CDR2 SASEGT, per germline. The V and J ends lost 4 bases and 3 bases respectively, with 16 bases between them. The CDR3 runs to 15 residues. The CDR3 reads CASSGGANWGYEQYF. In DNA form, the CDR3 reads TGTGCCAGCAGTGGGGGGGCCAATTGGGGCTACGAGCAGTACTTC.

CDR3 bases: TGTGCCATCAGTGAGTCGCTGGGATGGGAAGAGACCCAGTACTTC. Its protein is CAISESLGWEETQYF. This chain connects TRBV10-3 to TRBJ2-5; D gene unclear. Deletions cut 0 bases from V and 3 bases from J, with 11 bases between. Germline V gives CDR1 ENHRY, CDR2 SYGVKD. This CDR3 is 15 amino acids long.

Points on this clone: The identical CDR3 is also encoded by other nucleotide sequences in the sample. The V gene is TRBV7-2, the J gene TRBJ2-5; tentative D call: TRBD1 (5 bases). Deletions cut 1 base from V and 4 bases from J, with 13 bases between. This CDR3 is built from 15 residues. Germline CDR1 is SGHTA and CDR2 is FQGNSA. CDR3 DNA sequence: TGTGCCAGCAGCTTAGGCAGGGCAGGTGGAGAGACCCAGTACTTC. It codes for CASSLGRAGGETQYF.

The chain employs TRBV6-6 and TRBJ2-1, with D hard to call. Germline V gene sequence: CDR1 MNHNY, CDR2 SVGAGI (reference sequence). This CDR3 has 11 residues. V lost 5 bases to trimming and J lost 4 bases, with 3 bases between them. In DNA, the CDR3 is TGTGCCAGCAGTCCTTACAATGAGCAGTTCTTC. Translating gives CASSPYNEQFF.

Note on this clone: The sample contains more than one DNA sequence encoding this CDR3. The chain employs TRBV30 and TRBJ1-4; 7 bases match TRBD1. Germline lookup yields CDR1 GTSNPN and CDR2 SVGIG (reference sequence). The junction had 2 bases not matched to a gene; V was cut back by 0 bases and J by 1 base. The CDR3 loop spans 15 amino acids. The CDR3 loop reads CAWSVRGGTNEKLFF. The CDR3 DNA sequence: TGTGCCTGGAGTGTCAGGGGGGGAACTAATGAAAAACTGTTTTTT.

The J gene is TRBJ1-6, the V gene TRBV28; D not resolved. Germline CDR1 is MDHEN and CDR2 is SYDVKM. With 7 bases removed from V and 7 bases from J, the gap between germline ends came to 14 bases. CDR3 length: 14 amino acids. This CDR3 is CASIYRQRNSPLHF. The CDR3 DNA is TGTGCCAGCATCTATAGGCAGCGAAATTCACCCCTCCACTTT.

The V gene is TRBV7-2, the J gene TRBJ2-7; D might be TRBD1 (8 bases). The germline V and J ends were trimmed by 5 bases and 6 bases, with 20 bases remaining between them. CDR1 is SGHTA, CDR2 FQGNSA, per germline. The CDR3 length is 15 residues. The CDR3 reads CASSLGQGGFGEQYF. CDR3 in DNA: TGTGCCAGCAGCCTAGGACAGGGAGGGTTCGGCGAGCAGTACTTC.

V is TRBV5-4 and J is TRBJ2-7; D remains unclear. V lost 3 bases and J 3 bases, leaving 16 bases between the germline ends. In germline, CDR1 is SGHNT, CDR2 YYREEE (reference sequence). The CDR3 consists of 15 residues. CDR3 sequence (DNA): TGTGCCAGCAGCTCGCTTACGTACGGCCTCTACGAGCAGTACTTC. Translation: CASSSLTYGLYEQYF.

The chain is built from TRBV28 and TRBJ2-7; D is unresolved. The CDR3 covers 14 residues. V shed 9 bases and J shed 2 bases, with 17 bases lying between them. Germline V gene sequence: CDR1 MDHEN, CDR2 SYDVKM. Here the CDR3 reads CASGLFGGTYEQYF. The DNA of the CDR3 is TGTGCCAGTGGTCTGTTCGGCGGAACCTACGAGCAGTACTTC.

V is TRBV10-3 and J is TRBJ1-6; tentatively, D is TRBD1 (6 bases). Deletions cut 2 bases from V and 8 bases from J, with 13 bases between. This CDR3 contains 15 residues. Per germline, CDR1 ENHRY and CDR2 SYGVKD. CDR3 in amino acids: CAISEIQGTDSPLHF. CDR3 bases: TGTGCCATCAGTGAGATACAGGGTACCGATTCACCCCTCCACTTT.